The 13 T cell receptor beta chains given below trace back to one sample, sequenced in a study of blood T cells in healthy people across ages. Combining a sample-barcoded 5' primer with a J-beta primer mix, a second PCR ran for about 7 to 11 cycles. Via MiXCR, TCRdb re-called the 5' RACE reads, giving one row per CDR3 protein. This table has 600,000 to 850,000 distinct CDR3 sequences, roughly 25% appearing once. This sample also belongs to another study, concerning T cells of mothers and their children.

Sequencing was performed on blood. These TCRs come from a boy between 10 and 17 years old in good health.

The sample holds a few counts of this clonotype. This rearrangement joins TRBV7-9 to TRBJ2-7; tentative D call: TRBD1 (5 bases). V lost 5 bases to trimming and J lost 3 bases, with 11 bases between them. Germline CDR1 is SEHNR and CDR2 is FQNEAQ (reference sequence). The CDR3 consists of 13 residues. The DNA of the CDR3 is TGTGCCAGCAGCCCTGCAGGGTACTACGAGCAGTACTTC. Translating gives CASSPAGYYEQYF.

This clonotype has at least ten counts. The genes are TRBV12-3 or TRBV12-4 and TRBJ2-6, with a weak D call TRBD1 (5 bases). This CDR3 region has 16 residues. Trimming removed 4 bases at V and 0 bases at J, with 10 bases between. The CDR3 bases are TGTGCCAGCAGTTCCCAGGGTGTCTCTGGGGCCAACGTCCTGACTTTC. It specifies CASSSQGVSGANVLTF.

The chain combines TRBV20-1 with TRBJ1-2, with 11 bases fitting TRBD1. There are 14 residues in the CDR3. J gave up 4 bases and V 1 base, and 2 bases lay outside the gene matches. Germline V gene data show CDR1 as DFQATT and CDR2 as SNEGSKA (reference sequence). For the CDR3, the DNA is TGCAGTGCTAGAGGGACAGGGGGCTCCTATGGCTACACCTTC. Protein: CSARGTGGSYGYTF.

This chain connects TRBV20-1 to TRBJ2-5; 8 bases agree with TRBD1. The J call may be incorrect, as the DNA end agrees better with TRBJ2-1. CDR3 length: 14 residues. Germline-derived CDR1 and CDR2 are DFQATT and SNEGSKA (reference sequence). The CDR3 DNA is TGCGCCACACCGATGAGACAGGGGAAAGGTGAGCAGTTCTTC. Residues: CATPMRQGKGEQFF.

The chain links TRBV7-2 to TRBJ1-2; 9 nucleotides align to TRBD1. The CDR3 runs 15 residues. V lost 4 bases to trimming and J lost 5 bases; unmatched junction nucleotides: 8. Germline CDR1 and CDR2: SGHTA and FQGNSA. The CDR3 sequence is CASSSEATGGYGYTF. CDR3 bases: TGTGCCAGCAGCTCAGAAGCGACAGGGGGTTATGGCTACACCTTC.

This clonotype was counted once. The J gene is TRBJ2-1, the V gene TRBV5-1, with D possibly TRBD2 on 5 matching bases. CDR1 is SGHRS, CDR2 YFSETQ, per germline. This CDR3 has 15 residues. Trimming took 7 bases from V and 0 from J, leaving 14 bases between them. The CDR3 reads CASGPDGSSYNEQFF. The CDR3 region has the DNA TGCGCCAGCGGGCCAGATGGGAGCTCCTACAATGAGCAGTTCTTC.

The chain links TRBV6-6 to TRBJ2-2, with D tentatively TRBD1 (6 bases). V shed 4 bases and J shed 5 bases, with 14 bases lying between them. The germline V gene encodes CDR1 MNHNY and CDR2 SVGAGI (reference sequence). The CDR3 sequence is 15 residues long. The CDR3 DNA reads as TGTGCCAGCAGTTTCGGACAGCCAAGTACCGGGGAGCTGTTTTTT. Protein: CASSFGQPSTGELFF.

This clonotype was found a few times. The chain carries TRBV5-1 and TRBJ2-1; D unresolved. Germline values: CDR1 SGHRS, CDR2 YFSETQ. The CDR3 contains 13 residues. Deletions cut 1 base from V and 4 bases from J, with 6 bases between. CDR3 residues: CASSLQQYNEQFF. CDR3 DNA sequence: TGCGCCAGCAGCTTGCAACAATACAATGAGCAGTTCTTC.

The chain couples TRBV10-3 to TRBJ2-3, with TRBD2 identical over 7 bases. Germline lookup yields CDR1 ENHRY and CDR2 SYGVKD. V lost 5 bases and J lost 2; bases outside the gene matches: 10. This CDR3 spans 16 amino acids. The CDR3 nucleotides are TGTGCCATCAGTTACGACGGAGGGACTAACACAGATACGCAGTATTTT. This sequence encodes CAISYDGGTNTDTQYF.

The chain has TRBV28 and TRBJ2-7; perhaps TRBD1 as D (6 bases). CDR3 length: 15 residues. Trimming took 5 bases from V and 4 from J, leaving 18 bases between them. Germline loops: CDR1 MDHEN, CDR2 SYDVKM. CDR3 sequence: CASSPPFEGEYEQYF. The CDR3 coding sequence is TGTGCCAGCAGTCCCCCGTTTGAGGGGGAATACGAGCAGTACTTC.

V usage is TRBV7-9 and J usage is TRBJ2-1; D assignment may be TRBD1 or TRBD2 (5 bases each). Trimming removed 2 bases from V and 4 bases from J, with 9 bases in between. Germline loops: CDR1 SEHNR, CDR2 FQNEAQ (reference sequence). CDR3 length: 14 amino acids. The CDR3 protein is CASSLPGLYNEQFF. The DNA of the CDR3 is TGTGCCAGCAGCTTACCGGGGCTTTACAATGAGCAGTTCTTC. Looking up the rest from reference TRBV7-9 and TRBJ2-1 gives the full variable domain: DTGVSQNPRHKITKRGQNVTFRCDPISEHNRLYWYRQTLGQGPEFLTYFQNEAQLEKSRLLSDRFSAERPKGSFSTLEIQRTEQGDSAMYLCASSLPGLYNEQFFGPGTRLTVL.

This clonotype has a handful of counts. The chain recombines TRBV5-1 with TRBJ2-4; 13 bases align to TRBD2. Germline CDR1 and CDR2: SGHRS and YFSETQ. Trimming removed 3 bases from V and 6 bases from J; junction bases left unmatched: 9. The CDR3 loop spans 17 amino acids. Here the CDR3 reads CASSSHGLAGAVNIQYF. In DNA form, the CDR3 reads TGCGCCAGCAGCTCCCACGGACTAGCGGGGGCGGTAAACATTCAGTACTTC.

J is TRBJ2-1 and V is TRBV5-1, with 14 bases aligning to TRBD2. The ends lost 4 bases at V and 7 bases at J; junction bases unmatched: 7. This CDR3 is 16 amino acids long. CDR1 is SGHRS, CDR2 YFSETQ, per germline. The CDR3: CASSPAGTSGRNEQFF. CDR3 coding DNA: TGCGCCAGCAGCCCGGCGGGGACTAGCGGGAGAAATGAGCAGTTCTTC. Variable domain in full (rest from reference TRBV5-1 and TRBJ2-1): KAGVTQTPRYLIKTRGQQVTLSCSPISGHRSVSWYQQTPGQGLQFLFEYFSETQRNKGNFPGRFSGRQFSNSRSEMNVSTLELGDSALYLCASSPAGTSGRNEQFFGPGTRLTVL.